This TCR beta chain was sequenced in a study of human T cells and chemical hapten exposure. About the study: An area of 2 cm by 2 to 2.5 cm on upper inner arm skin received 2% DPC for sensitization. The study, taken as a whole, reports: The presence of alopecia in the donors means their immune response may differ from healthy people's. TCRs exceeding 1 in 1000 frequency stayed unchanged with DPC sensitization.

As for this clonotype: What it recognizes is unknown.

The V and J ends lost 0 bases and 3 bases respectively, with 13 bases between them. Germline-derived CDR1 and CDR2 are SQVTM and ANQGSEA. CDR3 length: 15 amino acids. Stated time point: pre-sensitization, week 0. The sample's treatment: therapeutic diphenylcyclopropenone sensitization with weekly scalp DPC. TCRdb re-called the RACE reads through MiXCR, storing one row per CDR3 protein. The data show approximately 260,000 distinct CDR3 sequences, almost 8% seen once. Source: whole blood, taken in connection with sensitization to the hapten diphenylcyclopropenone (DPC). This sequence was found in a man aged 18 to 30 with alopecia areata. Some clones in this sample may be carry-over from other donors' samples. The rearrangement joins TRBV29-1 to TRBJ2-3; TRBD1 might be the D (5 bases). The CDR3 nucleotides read TGCAGCGTTGAAGAAAAGGGGCGTTCGACAGATACGCAGTATTTT. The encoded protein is CSVEEKGRSTDTQYF.